The text below deals with one T cell receptor beta chain. Antigen: not known. The data belong to a study of long-term antiretroviral therapy in people with HIV. Study-wide background: It was about a decade before the 2015 immediate-ART recommendation that the earliest samples were taken.

Researchers secured at least one pre-ART and at least two post-ART PBMC samples from each donor. CDR3 size: 15 residues. CDR1 is SGHVS and CDR2 is FQNEAQ in the germline V gene. V lost 6 bases and J lost 0; bases outside the gene matches: 6. Version v3.0 of the immunoSEQ assay was performed at survey level. Here immunoSEQ multiplex PCR was the method, and the copy in TCRdb shows in-frame clones only, minus some. This table holds tens of thousands of clones, 80% to 90% found once. The study, taken as a whole, reports: The study found that diversity rose after ART but stayed below transplant donor controls.

The chain recombines TRBV7-8 with TRBJ2-7, with 9 bases lining up with TRBD1. The source of this sequence is a woman between 18 and 29 years old with HIV. Sequencing was performed on unsorted PBMCs, taken 1.8 years after starting antiretroviral therapy. The DNA of the CDR3 is TGTGCCAGCAGATGGGGACAGGGACCCTCCTACGAGCAGTACTTC. It is translated as CASRWGQGPSYEQYF.